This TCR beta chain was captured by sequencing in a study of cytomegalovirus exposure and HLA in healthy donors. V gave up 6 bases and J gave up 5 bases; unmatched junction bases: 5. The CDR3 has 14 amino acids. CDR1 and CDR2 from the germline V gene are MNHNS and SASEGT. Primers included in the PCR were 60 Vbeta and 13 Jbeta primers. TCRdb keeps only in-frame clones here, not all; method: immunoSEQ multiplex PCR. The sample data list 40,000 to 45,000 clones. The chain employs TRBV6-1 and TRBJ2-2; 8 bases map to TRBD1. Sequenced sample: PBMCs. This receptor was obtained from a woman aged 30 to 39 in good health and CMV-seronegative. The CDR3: CASRGQGTTGELFF. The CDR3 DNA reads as TGTGCCAGCAGAGGACAGGGTACGACCGGGGAGCTGTTTTTT.